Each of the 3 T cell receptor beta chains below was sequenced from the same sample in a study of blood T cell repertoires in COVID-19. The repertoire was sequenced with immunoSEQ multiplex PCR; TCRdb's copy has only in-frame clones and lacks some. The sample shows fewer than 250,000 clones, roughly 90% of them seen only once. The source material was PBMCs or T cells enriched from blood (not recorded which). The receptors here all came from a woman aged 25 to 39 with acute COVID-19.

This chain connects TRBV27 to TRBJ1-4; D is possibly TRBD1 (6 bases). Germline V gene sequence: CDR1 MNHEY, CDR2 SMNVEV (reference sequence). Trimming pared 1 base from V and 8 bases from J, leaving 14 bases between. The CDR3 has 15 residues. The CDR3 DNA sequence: TGTGCCAGCAGTTTATTTCAGGGGACAAGGGAAAAACTGTTTTTT. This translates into CASSLFQGTREKLFF.

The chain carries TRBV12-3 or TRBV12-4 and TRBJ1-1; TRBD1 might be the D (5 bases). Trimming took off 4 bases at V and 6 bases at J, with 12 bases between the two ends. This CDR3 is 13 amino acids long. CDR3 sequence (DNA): TGTGCCAGCAGTTCCCAGGTAGGGGCTGAAGCTTTCTTT. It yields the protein CASSSQVGAEAFF.

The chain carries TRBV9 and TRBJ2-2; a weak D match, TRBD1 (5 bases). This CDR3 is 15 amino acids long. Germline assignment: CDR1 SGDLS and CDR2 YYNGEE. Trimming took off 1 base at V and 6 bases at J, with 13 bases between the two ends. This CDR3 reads CASSVSGAVAGELFF. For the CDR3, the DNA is TGTGCCAGCAGCGTAAGTGGGGCTGTCGCCGGGGAGCTGTTTTTT.